These 6 T cell receptor beta chains were sequenced from one sample in a study of cytomegalovirus exposure and HLA in healthy donors. PCR primers comprised 60 Vbeta and 13 Jbeta primers. Repertoires were generated with immunoSEQ multiplex PCR, while TCRdb's copy carries only in-frame clones and drops some. The sample has about 200,000 clones, about 78% seen once. The sequencing sample was made of PBMCs. All receptors come from a male donor in good health and CMV-seronegative.

DNA for the CDR3: TGTGCCAGCTCACCACCGGGGACAGGGAATCAGCCCCAGCATTTT. Protein product: CASSPPGTGNQPQHF. The rearrangement uses TRBV18 and TRBJ1-5, with 9 positions matching TRBD1. The V segment lost 0 bases and the J segment 4 bases; nucleotides outside the gene matches: 1. The germline gives CDR1 KGHSH, CDR2 LQKENI. CDR3 length: 15 residues. Full variable domain (outside the CDR3, taken from reference TRBV18 and TRBJ1-5): NAGVMQNPRHLVRRRGQEARLRCSPMKGHSHVYWYRQLPEEGLKFMVYLQKENIIDESGMPKERFSAEFPKEGPSILRIQQVVRGDSAAYFCASSPPGTGNQPQHFGDGTRLSIL.

This clone was recorded many times. This chain links TRBV11-3 with TRBJ2-1; 11 bases are shared with TRBD2. With 2 bases clipped from V and 10 bases from J, the junction kept 4 bases outside the gene matches. Germline V gene data show CDR1 as SGHNT and CDR2 as YENEEA. The CDR3 has 14 residues. The CDR3 DNA reads TGTGCCAGCAGCTTAATGGGACTAGCGGCAGAGCAGTTCTTC. This sequence encodes CASSLMGLAAEQFF.

The V call is TRBV27, the J call TRBJ2-7, with 7 positions matching TRBD1. Germline V lookup: CDR1 MNHEY, CDR2 SMNVEV (reference sequence). With 3 bases clipped from V and 2 bases from J, the junction kept 7 bases outside the gene matches. CDR3 length: 15 amino acids. DNA for the CDR3: TGTGCCAGCAGTTTCACAGGGGTCCCACCCTACGAGCAGTACTTC. Its protein product is CASSFTGVPPYEQYF.

This clone was recorded once. The chain is built from TRBV7-6 and TRBJ2-1; 7 nucleotides line up with TRBD1. This CDR3 contains 14 residues. Germline V CDR1 and CDR2: SGHVS, FNYEAQ. The ends lost 0 bases at V and 9 bases at J; junction bases unmatched: 5. The CDR3 region is CASSLARQGGEQFF. The CDR3 DNA reads as TGTGCCAGCAGCTTAGCCAGACAGGGCGGTGAGCAGTTCTTC.

The chain employs TRBV5-4 and TRBJ2-5; 15 bases agree with TRBD2. The J call could be wrong; TRBJ2-7 is a better fit for the DNA end. The CDR3 length is 16 residues. Germline V gives CDR1 SGHNT, CDR2 YYREEE (reference sequence). Here the CDR3 DNA reads TGTGCCAGCAGCCCGGGACTAGCGGGAGGCAACGACGAGCAGTACTTC. Protein: CASSPGLAGGNDEQYF.

This clone has only one observation. The V call is TRBV19, the J call TRBJ2-1, with 8 bases fitting TRBD2. V shed 6 bases, J shed 6 bases, and the junction held 4 bases outside the gene matches. This CDR3 is 13 amino acids long. The germline CDR1 and CDR2 sequences are LNHDA and SQIVND (reference sequence). CDR3 nucleotide sequence: TGTGCCAGTAGGCGGAGCGGGAGCAATGAGCAGTTCTTC. This sequence encodes CASRRSGSNEQFF. The variable domain in full, completed from reference TRBV19 and TRBJ2-1, reads DGGITQSPKYLFRKEGQNVTLSCEQNLNHDAMYWYRQDPGQGLRLIYYSQIVNDFQKGDIAEGYSVSREKKESFPLTVTSAQKNPTAFYLCASRRSGSNEQFFGPGTRLTVL.